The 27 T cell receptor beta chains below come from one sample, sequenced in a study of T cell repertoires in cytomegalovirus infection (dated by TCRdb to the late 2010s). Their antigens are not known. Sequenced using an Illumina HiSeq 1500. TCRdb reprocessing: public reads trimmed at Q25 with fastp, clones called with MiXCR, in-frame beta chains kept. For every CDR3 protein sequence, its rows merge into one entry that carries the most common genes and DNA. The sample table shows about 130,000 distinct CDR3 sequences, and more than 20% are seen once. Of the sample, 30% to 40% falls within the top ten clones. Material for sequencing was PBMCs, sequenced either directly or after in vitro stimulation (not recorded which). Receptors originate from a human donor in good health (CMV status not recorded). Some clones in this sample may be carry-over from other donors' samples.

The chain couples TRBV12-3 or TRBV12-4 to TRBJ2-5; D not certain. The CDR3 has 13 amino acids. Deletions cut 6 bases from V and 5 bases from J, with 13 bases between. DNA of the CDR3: TGTGCCAGCAGCCGGCCCGGTAGGGAGACCCAGTACTTC. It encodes CASSRPGRETQYF.

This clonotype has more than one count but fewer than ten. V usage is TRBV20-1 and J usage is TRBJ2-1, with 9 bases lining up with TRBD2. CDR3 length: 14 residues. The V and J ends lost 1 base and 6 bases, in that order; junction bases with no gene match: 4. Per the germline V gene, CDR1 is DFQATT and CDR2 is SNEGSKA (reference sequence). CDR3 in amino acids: CSARALAGINEQFF. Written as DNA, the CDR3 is TGCAGTGCTAGAGCGCTAGCGGGGATCAATGAGCAGTTCTTC.

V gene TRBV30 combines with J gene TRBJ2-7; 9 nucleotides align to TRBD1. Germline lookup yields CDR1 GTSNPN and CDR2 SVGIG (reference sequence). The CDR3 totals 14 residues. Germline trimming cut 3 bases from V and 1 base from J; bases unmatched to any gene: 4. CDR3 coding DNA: TGTGCCTGGAGCAAGGGGACAGGGTCCTACGAGCAGTACTTC. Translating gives CAWSKGTGSYEQYF.

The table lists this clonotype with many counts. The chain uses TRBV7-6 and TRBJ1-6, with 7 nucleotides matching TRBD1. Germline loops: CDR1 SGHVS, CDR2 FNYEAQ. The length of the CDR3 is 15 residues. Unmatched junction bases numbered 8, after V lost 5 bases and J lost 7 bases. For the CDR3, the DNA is TGTGCCAGCAGCCCATCGGGGACAGAGAATTCACCCCTCCACTTT. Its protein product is CASSPSGTENSPLHF.

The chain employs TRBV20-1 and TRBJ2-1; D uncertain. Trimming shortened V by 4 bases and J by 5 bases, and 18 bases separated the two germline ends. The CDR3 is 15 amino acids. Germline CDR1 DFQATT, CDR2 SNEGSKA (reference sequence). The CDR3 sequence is CSATTGSLRNNEQFF. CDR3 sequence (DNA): TGCAGTGCTACCACCGGCTCCTTAAGGAACAATGAGCAGTTCTTC.

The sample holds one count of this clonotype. In DNA form, the CDR3 reads TGTGCCAGCAGTGGGGACAGGGGGAGAAATGAGCAGTTCTTC. Translated: CASSGDRGRNEQFF. V gene TRBV6-5 combines with J gene TRBJ2-1; the match to TRBD1 covers 11 bases. Unmatched junction bases numbered 4, after V lost 5 bases and J lost 7 bases. The CDR3 contains 14 residues. The germline CDR1 and CDR2 sequences are MNHEY and SVGAGI.

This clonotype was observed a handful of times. The CDR3: CSVETQGATEAFF. CDR3 in DNA: TGCAGCGTTGAAACCCAGGGGGCGACTGAAGCTTTCTTT. The J gene is TRBJ1-1, the V gene TRBV29-1; 8 nucleotides align to TRBD1. CDR3 length: 13 amino acids. Germline CDR1 reads SQVTM; CDR2 reads ANQGSEA. The V segment lost 2 bases and the J segment 5 bases; nucleotides outside the gene matches: 4.

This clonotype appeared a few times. CDR3 coding DNA: TGTGCCAGCAGCATACCGGGACTAGTAACGGATACGCAGTATTTT. It is translated as CASSIPGLVTDTQYF. V usage is TRBV5-6 and J usage is TRBJ2-3, with 8 bases aligning to TRBD2. Trimming removed 4 bases from V and 6 bases from J; junction bases left unmatched: 10. The germline gives CDR1 SGHDT, CDR2 YYEEEE. CDR3 length: 15 amino acids.

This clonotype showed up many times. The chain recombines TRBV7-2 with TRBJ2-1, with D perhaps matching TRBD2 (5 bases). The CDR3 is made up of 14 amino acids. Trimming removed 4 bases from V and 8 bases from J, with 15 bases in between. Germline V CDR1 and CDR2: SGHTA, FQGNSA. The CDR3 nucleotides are TGTGCCAGCAGCTCACCGATAGCGCCCCATGAGCAGTTCTTC. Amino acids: CASSSPIAPHEQFF.

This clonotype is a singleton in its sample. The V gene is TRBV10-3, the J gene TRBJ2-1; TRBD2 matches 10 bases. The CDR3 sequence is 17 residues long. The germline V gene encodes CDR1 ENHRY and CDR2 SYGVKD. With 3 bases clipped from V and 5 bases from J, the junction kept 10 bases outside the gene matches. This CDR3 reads CAISDPDLSGRDNEQFF. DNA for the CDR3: TGTGCCATCAGTGATCCCGACTTAAGCGGGAGGGACAATGAGCAGTTCTTC.

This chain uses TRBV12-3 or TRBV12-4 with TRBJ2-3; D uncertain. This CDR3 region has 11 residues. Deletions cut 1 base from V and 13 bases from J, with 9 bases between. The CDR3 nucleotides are TGTGCCAGCAGTTTAGGACACCACAAGTATTTT. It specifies CASSLGHHKYF.

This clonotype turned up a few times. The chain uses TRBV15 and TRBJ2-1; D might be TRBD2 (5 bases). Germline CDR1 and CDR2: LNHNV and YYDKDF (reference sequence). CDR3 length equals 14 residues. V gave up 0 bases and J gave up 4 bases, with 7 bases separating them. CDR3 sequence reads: CATSREGGYNEQFF. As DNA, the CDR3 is TGTGCCACCAGCAGAGAGGGCGGGTACAATGAGCAGTTCTTC.

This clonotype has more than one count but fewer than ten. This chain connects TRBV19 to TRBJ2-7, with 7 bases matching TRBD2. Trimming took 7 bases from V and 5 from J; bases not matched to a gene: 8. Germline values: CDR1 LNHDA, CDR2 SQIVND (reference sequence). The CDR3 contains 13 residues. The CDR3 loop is CASNPWGGHEQYF. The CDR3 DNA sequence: TGTGCCAGTAATCCTTGGGGAGGGCACGAGCAGTACTTC.

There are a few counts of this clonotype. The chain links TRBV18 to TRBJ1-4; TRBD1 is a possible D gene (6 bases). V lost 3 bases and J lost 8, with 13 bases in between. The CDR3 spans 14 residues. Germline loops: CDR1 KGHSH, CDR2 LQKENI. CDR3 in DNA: TGTGCCAGCTCACCGCAACAGGGAGGCGAAAAACTGTTTTTT. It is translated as CASSPQQGGEKLFF. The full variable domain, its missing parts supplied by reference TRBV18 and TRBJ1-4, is NAGVMQNPRHLVRRRGQEARLRCSPMKGHSHVYWYRQLPEEGLKFMVYLQKENIIDESGMPKERFSAEFPKEGPSILRIQQVVRGDSAAYFCASSPQQGGEKLFFGSGTQLSVL.

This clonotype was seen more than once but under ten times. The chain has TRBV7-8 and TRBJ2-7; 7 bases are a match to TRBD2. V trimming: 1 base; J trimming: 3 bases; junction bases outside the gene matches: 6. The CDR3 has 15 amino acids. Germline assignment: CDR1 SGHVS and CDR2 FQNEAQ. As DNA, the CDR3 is TGTGCCAGCAGCTTAGAGGCGGGAGAGTTCTACGAGCAGTACGTC. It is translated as CASSLEAGEFYEQYV.

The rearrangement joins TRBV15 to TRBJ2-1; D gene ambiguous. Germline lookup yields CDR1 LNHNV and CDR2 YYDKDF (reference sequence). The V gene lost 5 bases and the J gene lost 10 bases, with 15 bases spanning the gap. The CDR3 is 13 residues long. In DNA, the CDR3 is TGTGCCACCAGCCCCGTACCTGTTAGGGAGCAGTTCTTC. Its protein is CATSPVPVREQFF.

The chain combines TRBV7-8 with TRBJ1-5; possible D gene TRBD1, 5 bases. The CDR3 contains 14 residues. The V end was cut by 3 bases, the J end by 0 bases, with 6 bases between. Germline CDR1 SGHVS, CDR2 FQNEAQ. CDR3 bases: TGTGCCAGCAGCTTGGACAATAGCAATCAGCCCCAGCATTTT. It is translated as CASSLDNSNQPQHF.

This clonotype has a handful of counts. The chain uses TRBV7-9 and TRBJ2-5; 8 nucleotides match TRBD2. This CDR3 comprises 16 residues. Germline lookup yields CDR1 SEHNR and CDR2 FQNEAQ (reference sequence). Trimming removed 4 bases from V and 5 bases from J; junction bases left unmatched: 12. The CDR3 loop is CASSSPSGPRRETQYF. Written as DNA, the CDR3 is TGTGCCAGCAGCTCCCCTAGCGGGCCGAGGCGGGAGACCCAGTACTTC.

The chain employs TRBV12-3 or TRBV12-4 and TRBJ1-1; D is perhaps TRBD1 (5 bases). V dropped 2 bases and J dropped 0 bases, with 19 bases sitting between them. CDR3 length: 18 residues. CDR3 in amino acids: CASSLKMWQGGLNTEAFF. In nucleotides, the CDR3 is TGTGCCAGCAGTTTAAAGATGTGGCAGGGAGGTCTGAACACTGAAGCTTTCTTT.

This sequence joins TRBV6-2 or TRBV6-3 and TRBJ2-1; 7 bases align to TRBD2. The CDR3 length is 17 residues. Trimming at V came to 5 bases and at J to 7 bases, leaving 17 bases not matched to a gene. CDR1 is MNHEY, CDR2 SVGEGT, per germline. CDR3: CASSTGIAGSRGNEQFF. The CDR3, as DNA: TGTGCCAGCAGTACTGGGATAGCGGGCAGCCGGGGGAATGAGCAGTTCTTC.

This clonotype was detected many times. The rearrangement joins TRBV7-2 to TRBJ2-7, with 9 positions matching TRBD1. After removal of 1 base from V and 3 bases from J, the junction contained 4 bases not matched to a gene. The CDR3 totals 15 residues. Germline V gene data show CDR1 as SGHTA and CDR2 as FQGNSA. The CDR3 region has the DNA TGTGCCAGCAGCTTAGGACAGGGGGTAAGCTACGAGCAGTACGTC. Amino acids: CASSLGQGVSYEQYV.

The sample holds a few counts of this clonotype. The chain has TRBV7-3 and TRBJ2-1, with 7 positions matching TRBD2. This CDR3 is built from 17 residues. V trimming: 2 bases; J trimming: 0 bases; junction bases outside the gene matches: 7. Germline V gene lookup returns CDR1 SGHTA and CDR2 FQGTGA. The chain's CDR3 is CASSLRDRGSSYNEQFF. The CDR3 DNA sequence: TGTGCCAGCAGCTTACGTGATCGCGGGAGCTCCTACAATGAGCAGTTCTTC.

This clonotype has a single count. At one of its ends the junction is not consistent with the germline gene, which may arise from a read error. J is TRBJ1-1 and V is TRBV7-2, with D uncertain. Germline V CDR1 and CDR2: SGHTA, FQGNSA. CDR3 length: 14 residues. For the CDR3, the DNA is TGTGCCAGCAGCTTAGGGTGGGCGAACACTGAAGCTTCCTTT. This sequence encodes CASSLGWANTEASF.

Here the CDR3 reads CASSRRIPRITDTQYF. The CDR3 DNA sequence: TGTGCCAGCAGCCGACGCATTCCCCGGATCACAGATACGCAGTATTTT. The chain links TRBV12-3 or TRBV12-4 to TRBJ2-3; D is unclear. V dropped 6 bases and J dropped 2 bases, with 18 bases sitting between them. This CDR3 spans 16 amino acids.

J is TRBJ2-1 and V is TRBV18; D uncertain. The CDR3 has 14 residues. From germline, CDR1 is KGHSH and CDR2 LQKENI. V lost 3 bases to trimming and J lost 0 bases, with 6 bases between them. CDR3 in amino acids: CASSPAPSYNEQFF. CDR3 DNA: TGTGCCAGCTCACCGGCCCCCTCCTACAATGAGCAGTTCTTC. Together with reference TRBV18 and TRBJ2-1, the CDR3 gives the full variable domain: NAGVMQNPRHLVRRRGQEARLRCSPMKGHSHVYWYRQLPEEGLKFMVYLQKENIIDESGMPKERFSAEFPKEGPSILRIQQVVRGDSAAYFCASSPAPSYNEQFFGPGTRLTVL.

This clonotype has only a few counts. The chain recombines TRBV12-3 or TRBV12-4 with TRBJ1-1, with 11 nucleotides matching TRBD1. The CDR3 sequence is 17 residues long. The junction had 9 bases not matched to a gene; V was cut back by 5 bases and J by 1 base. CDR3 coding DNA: TGTGCCAGCAGTCCCGGACAGGGGGCCGAAGGGAACACTGAAGCTTTCTTT. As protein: CASSPGQGAEGNTEAFF.

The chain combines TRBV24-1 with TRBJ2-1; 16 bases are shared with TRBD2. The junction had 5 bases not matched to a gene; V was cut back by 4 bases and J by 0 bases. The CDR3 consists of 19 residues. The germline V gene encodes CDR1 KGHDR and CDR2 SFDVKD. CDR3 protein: CATSDSGTSGRASYNEQFF. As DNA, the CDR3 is TGTGCCACCAGTGACTCCGGGACTAGCGGGAGGGCCTCCTACAATGAGCAGTTCTTC.